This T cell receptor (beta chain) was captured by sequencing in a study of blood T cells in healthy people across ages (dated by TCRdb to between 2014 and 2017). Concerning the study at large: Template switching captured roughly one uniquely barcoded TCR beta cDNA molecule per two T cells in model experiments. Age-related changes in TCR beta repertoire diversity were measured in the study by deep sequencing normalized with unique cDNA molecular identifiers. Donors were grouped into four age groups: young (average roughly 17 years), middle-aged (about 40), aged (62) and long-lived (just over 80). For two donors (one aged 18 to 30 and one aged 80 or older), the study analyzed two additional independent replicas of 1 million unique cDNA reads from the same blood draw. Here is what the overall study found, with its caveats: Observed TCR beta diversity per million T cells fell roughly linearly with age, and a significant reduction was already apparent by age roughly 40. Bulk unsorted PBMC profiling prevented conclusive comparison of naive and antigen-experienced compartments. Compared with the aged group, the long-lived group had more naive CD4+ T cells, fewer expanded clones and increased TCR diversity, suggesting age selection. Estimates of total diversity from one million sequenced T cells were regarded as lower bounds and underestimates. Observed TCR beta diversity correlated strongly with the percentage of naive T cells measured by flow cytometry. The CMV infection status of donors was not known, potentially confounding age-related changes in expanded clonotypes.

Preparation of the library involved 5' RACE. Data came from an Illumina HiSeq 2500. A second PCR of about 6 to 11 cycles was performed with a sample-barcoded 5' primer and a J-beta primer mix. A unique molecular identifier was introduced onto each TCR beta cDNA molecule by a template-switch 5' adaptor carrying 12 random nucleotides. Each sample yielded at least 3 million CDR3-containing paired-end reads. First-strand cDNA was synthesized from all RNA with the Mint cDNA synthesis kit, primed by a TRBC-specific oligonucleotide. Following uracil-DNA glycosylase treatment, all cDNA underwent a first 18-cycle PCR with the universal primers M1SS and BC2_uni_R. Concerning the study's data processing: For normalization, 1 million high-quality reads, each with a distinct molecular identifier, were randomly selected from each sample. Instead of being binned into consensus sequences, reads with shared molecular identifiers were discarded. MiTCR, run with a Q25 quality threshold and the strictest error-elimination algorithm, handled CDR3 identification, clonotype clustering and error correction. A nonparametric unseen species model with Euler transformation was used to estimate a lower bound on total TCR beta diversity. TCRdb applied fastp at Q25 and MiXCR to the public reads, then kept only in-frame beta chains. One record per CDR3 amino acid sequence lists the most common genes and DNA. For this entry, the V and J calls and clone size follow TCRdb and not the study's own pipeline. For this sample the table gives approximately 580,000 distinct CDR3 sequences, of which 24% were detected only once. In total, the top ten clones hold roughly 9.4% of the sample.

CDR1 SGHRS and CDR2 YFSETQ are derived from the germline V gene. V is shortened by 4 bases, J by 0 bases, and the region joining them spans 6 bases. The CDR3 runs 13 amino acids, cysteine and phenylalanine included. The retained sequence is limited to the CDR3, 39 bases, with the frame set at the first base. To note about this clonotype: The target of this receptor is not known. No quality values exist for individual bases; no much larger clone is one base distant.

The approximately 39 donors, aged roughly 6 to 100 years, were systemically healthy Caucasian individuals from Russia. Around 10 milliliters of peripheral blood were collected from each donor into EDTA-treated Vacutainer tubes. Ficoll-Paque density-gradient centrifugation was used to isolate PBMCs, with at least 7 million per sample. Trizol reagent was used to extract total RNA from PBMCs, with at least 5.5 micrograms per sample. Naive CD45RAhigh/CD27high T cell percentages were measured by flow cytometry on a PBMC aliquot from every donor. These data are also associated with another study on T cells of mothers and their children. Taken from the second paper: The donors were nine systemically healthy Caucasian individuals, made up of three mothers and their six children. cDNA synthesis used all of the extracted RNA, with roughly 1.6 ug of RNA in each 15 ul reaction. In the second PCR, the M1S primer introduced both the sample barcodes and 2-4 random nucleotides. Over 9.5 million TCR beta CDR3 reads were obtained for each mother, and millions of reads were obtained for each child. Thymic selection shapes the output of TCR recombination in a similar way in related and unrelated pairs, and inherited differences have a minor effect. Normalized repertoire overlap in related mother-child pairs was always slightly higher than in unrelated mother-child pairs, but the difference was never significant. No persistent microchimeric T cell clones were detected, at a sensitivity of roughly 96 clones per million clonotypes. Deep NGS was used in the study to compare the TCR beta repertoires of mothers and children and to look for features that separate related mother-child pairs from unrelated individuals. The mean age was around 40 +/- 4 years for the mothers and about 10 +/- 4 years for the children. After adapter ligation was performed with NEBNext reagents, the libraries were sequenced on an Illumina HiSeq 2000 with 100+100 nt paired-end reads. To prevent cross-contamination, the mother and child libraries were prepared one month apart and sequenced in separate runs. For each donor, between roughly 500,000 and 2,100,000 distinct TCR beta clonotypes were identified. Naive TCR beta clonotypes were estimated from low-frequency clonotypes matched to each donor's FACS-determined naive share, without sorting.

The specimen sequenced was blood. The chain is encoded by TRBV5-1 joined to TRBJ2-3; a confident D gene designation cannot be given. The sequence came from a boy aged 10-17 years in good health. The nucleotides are TGCGCCAGCAGCAAGGACAGCACAGATACGCAGTATTTT. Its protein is CASSKDSTDTQYF.